One and the same sample provided the 5 T cell receptor beta chains below, sequenced in a study of identical twins. MiXCR was run by TCRdb on the 5' RACE reads, yielding one entry per CDR3 protein. The table includes fewer than 900,000 distinct CDR3 sequences, roughly 20% detected once. The sample was also reused in another study, on T cells expressing NK-cell markers.

Sequencing was performed on PBMCs. The origin of the receptors is a woman between 18 and 30 years old in good health.

The V gene is TRBV12-3 or TRBV12-4, the J gene TRBJ2-3, with D perhaps being TRBD1 or TRBD2 (5 bases each). This CDR3 is built from 13 residues. V lost 6 bases to trimming and J lost 10 bases, with 17 bases between them. The CDR3 nucleotides are TGTGCCAGCAGAGCCGGGACCCTGTGGCCGCAGTATTTT. Encoded protein: CASRAGTLWPQYF.

This clonotype was recorded a few times. The chain links TRBV10-3 to TRBJ2-7, with 9 bases that match TRBD2. The CDR3 sequence is 15 residues long. V trimming: 4 bases; J trimming: 5 bases; junction bases outside the gene matches: 9. Germline CDR1 ENHRY, CDR2 SYGVKD. CDR3 nucleotides: TGTGCCATCAGTGGCCAGGGGCGGGAGGGTAACGAGCAGTACTTC. Translated, it gives CAISGQGREGNEQYF.

The gene calls are TRBV20-1 and TRBJ1-1; D gene uncertain. Trimming removed 4 bases from V and 6 bases from J, with 15 bases in between. This CDR3 spans 13 amino acids. In germline, CDR1 is DFQATT, CDR2 SNEGSKA (reference sequence). CDR3 amino acids: CSAKDGFYAEAFF. The CDR3 region has the DNA TGCAGTGCTAAGGACGGGTTTTATGCTGAAGCTTTCTTT.

This chain connects TRBV20-1 to TRBJ2-7, with a weak D call TRBD1 (5 bases). The CDR3 sequence is 16 residues long. The ends were cut back, 3 bases at V and 3 bases at J, with 21 bases in the middle. Per the germline V gene, CDR1 is DFQATT and CDR2 is SNEGSKA (reference sequence). The CDR3 coding sequence is TGCAGTGCTAGTGACTGGGGCACCCGGGTGATCTACGAGCAGTACTTC. Translating gives CSASDWGTRVIYEQYF.

This clonotype was observed many times. This chain links TRBV29-1 with TRBJ1-1, with D maybe TRBD1 (5 bases). The CDR3 sequence is 14 residues long. Trimming left V 3 bases short and J 3 bases short, with 14 bases between. Per the germline V gene, CDR1 is SQVTM and CDR2 is ANQGSEA. CDR3 sequence: CSVDWGYGYTEAFF. The CDR3 DNA reads TGCAGCGTTGATTGGGGGTATGGGTACACTGAAGCTTTCTTT.